The 32 T cell receptor beta chains reported below all come from one sample, sequenced in a study of blood T cell repertoires in COVID-19. Assay: immunoSEQ multiplex PCR; the TCRdb copy retains only in-frame clones and omits some. The data contain under 170,000 clones, around four fifths of them singletons. The sequenced material came from peripheral blood. These receptors all come from a man aged 65 to 85 with acute or convalescent COVID-19.

The chain carries TRBV7-9 and TRBJ2-7; 8 bases map to TRBD2. CDR3 length: 16 residues. V dropped 1 base and J dropped 1; count of bases not matched to a gene: 6. CDR1 SEHNR and CDR2 FQNEAQ come from the germline V gene (reference sequence). The CDR3 DNA sequence: TGTGCCAGCAGCTTAGTTAACGCGGGGGGATCCTACGAGCAGTACTTC. The encoded protein is CASSLVNAGGSYEQYF.

This clone was seen just once. This chain joins TRBV6-5 and TRBJ1-5; 8 bases agree with TRBD1. This CDR3 comprises 13 residues. From germline, CDR1 is MNHEY and CDR2 SVGAGI. The ends lost 6 bases at V and 6 bases at J; junction bases unmatched: 4. CDR3 coding DNA: TGTGCCAGCAGCTCACAGGGGGGTCAGCCCCAGCATTTT. It specifies CASSSQGGQPQHF.

V and J are TRBV7-2 and TRBJ1-1, with a weak D call TRBD1 (6 bases). The CDR3 runs 16 residues. Trimming stripped 2 bases from V and 0 bases from J, with 13 bases between. CDR1 is SGHTA, CDR2 FQGNSA, per germline. The CDR3 region is CASSLHPRQVNTEAFF. CDR3 bases: TGTGCCAGCAGCTTACATCCTAGACAGGTGAACACTGAAGCTTTCTTT.

This clone has only one observation. This rearrangement joins TRBV5-1 to TRBJ2-2, with 8 positions matching TRBD1. V was clipped by 0 bases and J by 3 bases; unmatched bases: 4. CDR1 and CDR2 from the germline V gene are SGHRS and YFSETQ. This CDR3 is 16 amino acids long. The DNA for the CDR3 is TGCGCCAGCAGCTTGGCTGTGACAGGGGACACCGGGGAGCTGTTTTTT. It yields the protein CASSLAVTGDTGELFF.

The rearrangement uses TRBV7-2 and TRBJ2-1; the match to TRBD2 covers 7 bases. From germline, CDR1 is SGHTA and CDR2 FQGNSA. The CDR3 spans 14 residues. V lost 5 bases, J lost 9 bases, and 10 bases stayed unmatched. CDR3 bases: TGTGCCAGCAGCACCGGACTAGTCGGGATTGAGCAGTTCTTC. Translated: CASSTGLVGIEQFF.

The chain carries TRBV19 and TRBJ1-4; D gene unclear. CDR3 size: 15 residues. Per the germline V gene, CDR1 is LNHDA and CDR2 is SQIVND (reference sequence). The ends were cut back, 6 bases at V and 1 base at J, with 12 bases in the middle. In DNA form, the CDR3 reads TGTGCCAGTAGGGTCTCCTGGAGAACTAATGAAAAACTGTTTTTT. It specifies CASRVSWRTNEKLFF.

Only a few counts were recorded for this clone. The CDR3 spells CASSSPRTGGNGGYTF. CDR3 DNA sequence: TGTGCCAGCAGTTCACCTCGGACAGGGGGCAATGGTGGCTACACCTTC. The gene calls are TRBV6-5 and TRBJ1-2; TRBD1 matches at 11 bases. This CDR3 has 16 residues. The V gene end was trimmed by 4 bases and the J gene end by 7 bases; junction bases not matched to a gene: 11. The germline gives CDR1 MNHEY, CDR2 SVGAGI.

In nucleotides, the CDR3 is TGCGCCAGCAGCCGGAGACTAGCGGGGGGCCTCGCTAGCACAGATACGCAGTATTTT. Protein sequence: CASSRRLAGGLASTDTQYF. This chain uses TRBV4-1 with TRBJ2-3; TRBD2 aligns across 13 bases. The CDR3 runs to 19 residues. The V gene end was trimmed by 4 bases and the J gene end by 0 bases; junction bases not matched to a gene: 10. Germline V gene lookup returns CDR1 MGHRA and CDR2 YSYEKL.

The chain is built from TRBV6-1 and TRBJ2-2; D perhaps matches TRBD2 (6 bases). From germline, CDR1 is MNHNS and CDR2 SASEGT. The CDR3 is 18 residues long. The V and J ends lost 0 bases and 3 bases respectively, with 17 bases between them. The CDR3 DNA reads as TGTGCCAGCAGTGAAGCGCTCCCGCGGAGGGTCGACACCGGGGAGCTGTTTTTT. This codes for CASSEALPRRVDTGELFF.

The chain joins TRBV28 to TRBJ2-1, with 7 bases lining up with TRBD1. Trimming cost V 1 base and J 7 bases; bases outside gene matches: 13. CDR3 length: 17 amino acids. Germline V gene lookup returns CDR1 MDHEN and CDR2 SYDVKM. The CDR3 region is CASSLSGQGVWRNEQFF. In nucleotides, the CDR3 is TGTGCCAGCAGTTTATCCGGCCAGGGGGTGTGGAGGAATGAGCAGTTCTTC.

In its sample, this clone was seen once. The chain has TRBV24-1 and TRBJ2-3; TRBD2 agrees at 7 bases. The CDR3 sequence is 13 residues long. Trimming cost V 2 bases and J 5 bases; bases outside gene matches: 0. Germline V gene sequence: CDR1 KGHDR, CDR2 SFDVKD. The DNA for the CDR3 is TGTGCCACCAGTGATTCGGGGGGAGATACGCAGTATTTT. Its protein product is CATSDSGGDTQYF.

This chain connects TRBV6-5 to TRBJ2-7; possibly TRBD1 for D (5 bases). The CDR3 totals 15 residues. Trimming cost V 0 bases and J 5 bases, with 14 bases left between them. Germline V CDR1 and CDR2: MNHEY, SVGAGI. CDR3 protein: CASSYSQGLRDEQYF. The DNA of the CDR3 is TGTGCCAGCAGTTACTCTCAGGGTCTCCGGGACGAGCAGTACTTC.

V and J are TRBV4-1 and TRBJ2-1, with 11 nucleotides matching TRBD1. Germline lookup yields CDR1 MGHRA and CDR2 YSYEKL. V shed 4 bases, J shed 5 bases, and the junction held 4 bases outside the gene matches. The CDR3 spans 15 residues. The CDR3 here is CASSPGQGADNEQFF. DNA of the CDR3: TGCGCCAGCAGCCCTGGACAGGGGGCGGACAATGAGCAGTTCTTC.

This chain joins TRBV6-6 and TRBJ1-1, with no clear D. The CDR3 is 14 residues long. Germline V gene data show CDR1 as MNHNY and CDR2 as SVGAGI (reference sequence). The V end lost 0 bases, the J end lost 0 bases, and 5 bases lay between the germline ends. The CDR3 DNA reads TGTGCCAGCAGTTACTCGGGCGTGAACACTGAAGCTTTCTTT. Its protein is CASSYSGVNTEAFF.

The V gene is TRBV19, the J gene TRBJ1-1; possibly TRBD1 for D (5 bases). The V end was cut by 3 bases, the J end by 1 base, with 21 bases between. The CDR3 consists of 18 residues. Looked up from germline, CDR1 is LNHDA and CDR2 is SQIVND (reference sequence). The CDR3: CASSISSVLGRANTEAFF. Here the CDR3 DNA reads TGTGCCAGTAGTATCTCTTCCGTACTTGGCAGGGCGAACACTGAAGCTTTCTTT.

The V call is TRBV2, the J call TRBJ2-2, with 11 bases identical to TRBD1. Per germline, CDR1 SNHLY and CDR2 FYNNEI. The V and J ends lost 5 bases and 4 bases, in that order; junction bases with no gene match: 9. The CDR3 length is 17 residues. CDR3: CASSPGQGARGTGELFF. The CDR3 DNA follows: TGTGCCAGCAGTCCTGGACAGGGGGCGAGGGGCACCGGGGAGCTGTTTTTT.

The chain's CDR3 is CASSLAGGHTEAFF. In DNA, the CDR3 is TGCGCCAGCAGCTTGGCCGGGGGTCATACTGAAGCTTTCTTT. The chain combines TRBV5-1 with TRBJ1-1, with D possibly being TRBD1 (5 bases). The V end lost 0 bases, the J end lost 5 bases, and 11 bases lay between the germline ends. The CDR3 contains 14 residues. From germline, CDR1 is SGHRS and CDR2 YFSETQ.

The chain uses TRBV28 and TRBJ2-5; 8 nucleotides agree with TRBD1. This CDR3 comprises 14 residues. Germline V gives CDR1 MDHEN, CDR2 SYDVKM. V lost 6 bases, J lost 9 bases, and 12 bases stayed unmatched. DNA for the CDR3: TGTGCCAGCAGAGCACCGGGACAGGCTTTCTCCCAGTACTTC. This codes for CASRAPGQAFSQYF.

The rearrangement uses TRBV18 and TRBJ2-1, with TRBD1 matching over 9 bases. J was trimmed by 6 bases and V by 5 bases; bases with no gene match: 8. Germline-derived CDR1 and CDR2 are KGHSH and LQKENI. This CDR3 has 15 residues. Here the CDR3 reads CASSSLGTGINEQFF. The CDR3 bases are TGTGCCAGCTCATCACTCGGGACAGGGATCAATGAGCAGTTCTTC.

This chain uses TRBV28 with TRBJ2-3, with TRBD1 matching over 7 bases. V shed 4 bases, J shed 4 bases, and the junction held 11 bases outside the gene matches. The CDR3 totals 16 residues. CDR1 and CDR2 (germline): MDHEN, SYDVKM. CDR3 protein: CASSSAGVQGPDTQYF. The CDR3 DNA reads as TGTGCCAGCAGTTCGGCCGGCGTACAGGGGCCAGATACGCAGTATTTT. Based on the CDR3 plus reference TRBV28 and TRBJ2-3, the full variable domain is DVKVTQSSRYLVKRTGEKVFLECVQDMDHENMFWYRQDPGLGLRLIYFSYDVKMKEKGDIPEGYSVSREKKERFSLILESASTNQTSMYLCASSSAGVQGPDTQYFGPGTRLTVL.

This chain links TRBV5-1 with TRBJ2-7; no definite D call. The CDR3 sequence is 14 residues long. CDR1 SGHRS and CDR2 YFSETQ come from the germline V gene. V was cut by 3 bases and J by 3 bases, with 13 bases left in between. The CDR3 region has the DNA TGCGCCAGCAGCTCAGGCCCCTCGAACTACGAGCAGTACTTC. It encodes CASSSGPSNYEQYF. The complete variable domain, with remaining parts taken from reference TRBV5-1 and TRBJ2-7, reads KAGVTQTPRYLIKTRGQQVTLSCSPISGHRSVSWYQQTPGQGLQFLFEYFSETQRNKGNFPGRFSGRQFSNSRSEMNVSTLELGDSALYLCASSSGPSNYEQYFGPGTRLTVT.

CDR3 amino acids: CASSPNILDPGTDTQYF. CDR3 in DNA: TGTGCCAGCTCACCAAATATCCTGGACCCGGGAACAGATACGCAGTATTTT. The chain recombines TRBV18 with TRBJ2-3; D might be TRBD2 (5 bases). CDR3 length: 17 amino acids. CDR1 and CDR2 from the germline V gene are KGHSH and LQKENI. Trimming took 2 bases from V and 3 from J, leaving 18 bases between them.

V is TRBV19 and J is TRBJ2-5, with TRBD1 identical over 7 bases. The germline gives CDR1 LNHDA, CDR2 SQIVND (reference sequence). The CDR3 contains 15 residues. After removal of 2 bases from V and 4 bases from J, the junction contained 7 bases not matched to a gene. The CDR3 protein is CASSIKGAFSETQYF. CDR3 DNA sequence: TGTGCCAGTAGTATAAAGGGGGCGTTCTCAGAGACCCAGTACTTC.

J is TRBJ2-1 and V is TRBV4-1; 13 nucleotides line up with TRBD2. This CDR3 has 15 residues. Germline lookup yields CDR1 MGHRA and CDR2 YSYEKL. The V and J ends lost 4 bases and 8 bases, in that order; junction bases with no gene match: 5. The CDR3 here is CASSLTSGRGYEQFF. The CDR3 coding sequence is TGCGCCAGCAGCCTCACTAGCGGGAGGGGGTATGAGCAGTTCTTC.

This chain uses TRBV3-1 (or the pseudogene TRBV3-2) with TRBJ2-1; D possibly corresponds to TRBD1 (6 bases). The germline V gene encodes CDR1 LGHDT and CDR2 YNNKEL (reference sequence). The CDR3 has 18 residues. V lost 1 base to trimming and J lost 5 bases, with 21 bases between them. CDR3 bases: TGTGCCAGCAGCCAAGCTGGCTTTGTGTTGGACAGTAACAATGAGCAGTTCTTC. It yields the protein CASSQAGFVLDSNNEQFF.

The chain combines TRBV28 with TRBJ1-6; 9 bases fit TRBD1. The CDR3 has 16 residues. Germline-derived CDR1 and CDR2 are MDHEN and SYDVKM. The V segment lost 3 bases and the J segment 9 bases; nucleotides outside the gene matches: 9. This CDR3 reads CASSLYEGTGLSPLHF. In nucleotides, the CDR3 is TGTGCCAGCAGTTTGTATGAGGGGACAGGGCTTTCACCCCTCCACTTT.

This chain joins TRBV3-1 (or the pseudogene TRBV3-2) and TRBJ2-5; D is perhaps TRBD1 (6 bases). The CDR3 contains 13 residues. V lost 6 bases and J lost 5, with 13 bases in between. Germline assignment: CDR1 LGHDT and CDR2 YNNKEL (reference sequence). The CDR3 protein is CASRRGSSETQYF. The CDR3 nucleotides read TGTGCCAGCAGGAGGGGGAGTTCTGAGACCCAGTACTTC.

The J gene is TRBJ2-7, the V gene TRBV29-1, with 7 bases identical to TRBD1. This CDR3 region has 11 residues. The J segment lost 7 bases and the V segment lost 5 bases, leaving 5 bases of the junction unmatched. CDR1 is SQVTM, CDR2 ANQGSEA, per germline. The CDR3 DNA sequence: TGCAGCGTTCGGACAGGTGGGGAGCAGTACTTC. It specifies CSVRTGGEQYF.

The chain employs TRBV18 and TRBJ2-3, with D uncertain. Germline lookup yields CDR1 KGHSH and CDR2 LQKENI. Deletions cut 1 base from V and 6 bases from J, with 8 bases between. The CDR3 has 13 residues. CDR3 sequence (DNA): TGTGCCAGCTCACCACTGGTCGGGGATACGCAGTATTTT. Its translation is CASSPLVGDTQYF.

In its sample, this clone was seen once. The J gene is TRBJ2-2, the V gene TRBV6-6; no clear D. The CDR3 sequence is 12 residues long. V was pared by 8 bases and J by 3 bases, with 7 bases between. Germline CDR1 reads MNHNY; CDR2 reads SVGAGI (reference sequence). The CDR3 DNA reads as TGTGCCAGCTGCCTACACACCGGGGAGCTGTTTTTT. Protein product: CASCLHTGELFF.

V gene TRBV19 combines with J gene TRBJ2-3; D unresolved. The germline gives CDR1 LNHDA, CDR2 SQIVND (reference sequence). Trimming cost V 4 bases and J 7 bases, with 9 bases left between them. The CDR3 contains 12 residues. The CDR3: CASSSLFNTQYF. The CDR3 DNA reads as TGTGCCAGTAGTAGTCTATTCAATACGCAGTATTTT.

This chain uses TRBV28 with TRBJ2-7; D perhaps matches TRBD1 (6 bases). Germline V lookup: CDR1 MDHEN, CDR2 SYDVKM. V was cut by 7 bases and J by 4 bases, with 17 bases left in between. The CDR3 is made up of 14 amino acids. The CDR3 sequence: CASTSGTRSYEQYF. CDR3 nucleotide sequence: TGTGCCAGCACCTCCGGGACACGTTCTTACGAGCAGTACTTC.